Ten or more counts support the clone carrying this T cell receptor (beta chain). Its antigen is still unknown. These data originate in a study of molecular identifiers for immune sequencing clone quantification. As previously described, bulk TCR libraries were made using listed TCR primers. Via MiXCR, TCRdb re-called the PCR reads, giving one row per CDR3 protein. This sample has about half a million distinct CDR3 sequences; over 20% occur once, and the top ten carry about 0.8%. General study points: Underestimated sizes of highly expanded clones could result from identical TCR molecules that share a barcode. Detectable among more than 800,000 naive cells, according to reports, was Jurkat TCR RNA spiked in from one cell.

J was trimmed by 1 base and V by 3 bases; bases with no gene match: 5. This CDR3 is built from 15 residues. Germline CDR1 and CDR2: SGHTA and FQGNSA. This receptor was taken from a human donor in good health. Some libraries in this study had Jurkat cell RNA spiked in. This chain connects TRBV7-2 to TRBJ2-7; TRBD2 agrees at 8 bases. The sample consisted of naive CD8+ T cells from blood, with Jurkat cell RNA spiked in. Subset denoted: FACS-sorted CD8+CD4-CCR7+CD45RA+ naive T cells. The CDR3, as DNA: TGTGCCAGCAGCTTCGCGGGGGGCCCATCCTACGAGCAGTACTTC. Protein sequence: CASSFAGGPSYEQYF. Combining the CDR3 with reference TRBV7-2 and TRBJ2-7 gives the whole variable domain GAGVSQSPSNKVTEKGKDVELRCDPISGHTALYWYRQSLGQGLEFLIYFQGNSAPDKSGLPSDRFSAERTGGSVSTLTIQRTQQEDSAVYLCASSFAGGPSYEQYFGPGTRLTVT.